The clone carrying this T cell receptor (beta chain) appeared once. The sample comes from a study of blood T cell repertoires in COVID-19. For the study at large: Samples came from the United States, Italy and Spain, spanning acute and convalescent COVID-19. From T cells, B-cell-depleted T cells, or PBMCs came the material, which was cDNA or gDNA.

In the study's own analysis: Counts of nucleated cells, estimated from reference gene primer amplification, were obtained. The table came from immunoSEQ multiplex PCR; TCRdb's copy has only in-frame clones and leaves some out. V, J and clone size are those of that table, while D and trimming were read from the DNA. The repertoire includes some 65,000 clones, 80% of them detected once, and roughly a tenth sits in the top ten. V lost 3 bases and J lost 0; bases outside the gene matches: 2. Germline V gene data show CDR1 as LNHNV and CDR2 as YYDKDF (reference sequence). This CDR3 has 14 residues. This receptor was obtained from a human donor in a cohort sampled during active COVID-19. V usage is TRBV15 and J usage is TRBJ2-7; 7 bases match TRBD1. The sample taken for sequencing was peripheral blood. CDR3: CATSRDRSSYEQYF. CDR3 nucleotides: TGTGCCACCAGCAGGGACAGGAGCTCCTACGAGCAGTACTTC.